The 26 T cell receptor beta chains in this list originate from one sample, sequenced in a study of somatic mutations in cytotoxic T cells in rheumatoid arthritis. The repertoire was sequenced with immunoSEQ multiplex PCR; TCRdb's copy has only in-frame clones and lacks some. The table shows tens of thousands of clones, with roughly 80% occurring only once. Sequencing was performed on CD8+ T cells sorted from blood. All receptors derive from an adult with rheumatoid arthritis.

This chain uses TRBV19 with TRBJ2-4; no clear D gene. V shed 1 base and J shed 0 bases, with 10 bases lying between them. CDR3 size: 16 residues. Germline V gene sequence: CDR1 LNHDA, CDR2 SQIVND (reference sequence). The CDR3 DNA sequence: TGTGCCAGTAGTATAGGGAGTGACCAAGCCAAAAACATTCAGTACTTC. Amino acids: CASSIGSDQAKNIQYF.

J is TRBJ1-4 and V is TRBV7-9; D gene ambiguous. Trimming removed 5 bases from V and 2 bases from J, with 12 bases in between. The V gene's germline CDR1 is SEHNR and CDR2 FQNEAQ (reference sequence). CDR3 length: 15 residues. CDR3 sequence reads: CASSPFRSTNEKLFF. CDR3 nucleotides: TGTGCCAGCAGCCCCTTCCGGAGTACTAATGAAAAACTGTTTTTT.

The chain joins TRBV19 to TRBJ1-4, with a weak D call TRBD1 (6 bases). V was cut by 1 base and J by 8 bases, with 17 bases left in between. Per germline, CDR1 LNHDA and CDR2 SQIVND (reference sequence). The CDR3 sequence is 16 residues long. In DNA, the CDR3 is TGTGCCAGTAGTATAGTTTTCCGGGACACTGGAGAAAAACTGTTTTTT. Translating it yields CASSIVFRDTGEKLFF.

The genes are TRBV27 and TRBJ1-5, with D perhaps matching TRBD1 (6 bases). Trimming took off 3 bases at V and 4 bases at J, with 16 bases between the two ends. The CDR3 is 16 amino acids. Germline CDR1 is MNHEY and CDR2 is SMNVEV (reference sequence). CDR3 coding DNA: TGTGCCAGCAGTTTGGGGGCAGGGATGGTAAATCAGCCCCAGCATTTT. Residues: CASSLGAGMVNQPQHF.

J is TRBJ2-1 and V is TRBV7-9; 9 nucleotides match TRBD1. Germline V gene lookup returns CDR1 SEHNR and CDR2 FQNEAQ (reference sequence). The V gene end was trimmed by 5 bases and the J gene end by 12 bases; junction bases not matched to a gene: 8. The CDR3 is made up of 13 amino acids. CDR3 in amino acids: CASSTSTGGGQFF. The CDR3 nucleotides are TGTGCCAGCAGCACGTCAACAGGGGGCGGGCAGTTCTTC. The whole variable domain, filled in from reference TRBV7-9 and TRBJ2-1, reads DTGVSQNPRHKITKRGQNVTFRCDPISEHNRLYWYRQTLGQGPEFLTYFQNEAQLEKSRLLSDRFSAERPKGSFSTLEIQRTEQGDSAMYLCASSTSTGGGQFFGPGTRLTVL.

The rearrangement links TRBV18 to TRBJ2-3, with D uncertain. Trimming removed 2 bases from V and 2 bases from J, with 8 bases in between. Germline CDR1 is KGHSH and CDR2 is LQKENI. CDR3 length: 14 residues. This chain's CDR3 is CASSPRPATDTQYF. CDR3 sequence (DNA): TGTGCCAGCTCACCAAGGCCCGCCACAGATACGCAGTATTTT.

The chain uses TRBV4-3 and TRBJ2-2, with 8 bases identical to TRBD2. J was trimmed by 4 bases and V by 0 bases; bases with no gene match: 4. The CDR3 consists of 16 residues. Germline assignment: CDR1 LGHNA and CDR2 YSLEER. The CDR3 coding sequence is TGCGCCAGCAGCCAAGACGCGGGGGGTGCCACCGGGGAGCTGTTTTTT. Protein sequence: CASSQDAGGATGELFF.

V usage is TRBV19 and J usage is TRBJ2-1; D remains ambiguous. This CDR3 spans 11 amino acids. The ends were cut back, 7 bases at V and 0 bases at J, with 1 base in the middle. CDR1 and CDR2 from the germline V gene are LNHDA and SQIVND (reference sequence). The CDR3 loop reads CASTSYNEQFF. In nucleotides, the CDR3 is TGTGCCAGTACCTCCTACAATGAGCAGTTCTTC.

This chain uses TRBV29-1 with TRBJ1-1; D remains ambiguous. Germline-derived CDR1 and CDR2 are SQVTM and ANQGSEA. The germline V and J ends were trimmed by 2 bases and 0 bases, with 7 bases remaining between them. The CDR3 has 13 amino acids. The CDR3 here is CSVERLLNTEAFF. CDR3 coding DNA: TGCAGCGTTGAAAGACTGCTGAACACTGAAGCTTTCTTT.

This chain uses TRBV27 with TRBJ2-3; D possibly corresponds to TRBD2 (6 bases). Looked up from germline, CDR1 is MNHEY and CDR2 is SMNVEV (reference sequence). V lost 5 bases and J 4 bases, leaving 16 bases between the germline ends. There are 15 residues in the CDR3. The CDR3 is CASSPGPWGADTQYF. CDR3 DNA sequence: TGTGCCAGCAGTCCGGGCCCATGGGGGGCAGATACGCAGTATTTT.

The DNA of the CDR3 is TGTGCCAGCAGCCCCGGGACACTCCACAATGAGCAGTTCTTC. Its protein is CASSPGTLHNEQFF. The V gene is TRBV9, the J gene TRBJ2-1; perhaps TRBD1 as D (6 bases). V lost 4 bases, J lost 5 bases, and 13 bases lay in between. The CDR3 has 14 amino acids. CDR1 is SGDLS and CDR2 is YYNGEE in the germline V gene.

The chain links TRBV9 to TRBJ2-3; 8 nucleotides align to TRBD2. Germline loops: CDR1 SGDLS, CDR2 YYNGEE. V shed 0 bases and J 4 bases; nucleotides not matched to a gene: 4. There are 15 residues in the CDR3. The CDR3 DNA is TGTGCCAGCAGCGTAGATAGCGGGGAGGCAGATACGCAGTATTTT. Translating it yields CASSVDSGEADTQYF.

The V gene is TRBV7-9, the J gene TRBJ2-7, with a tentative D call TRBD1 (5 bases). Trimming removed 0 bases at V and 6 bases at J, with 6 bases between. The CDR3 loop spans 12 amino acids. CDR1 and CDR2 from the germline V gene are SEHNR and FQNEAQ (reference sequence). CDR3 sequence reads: CASSLAQGEQYF. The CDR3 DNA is TGTGCCAGCAGCTTAGCTCAGGGCGAGCAGTACTTC.

This chain's CDR3 is CASSSSDSNYGYTF. DNA for the CDR3: TGTGCCAGCAGCTCAAGTGACAGTAACTATGGCTACACCTTC. This chain uses TRBV7-2 with TRBJ1-2, with D maybe TRBD1 (5 bases). V was cut by 4 bases and J by 1 base, with 10 bases left in between. This CDR3 is 14 amino acids long. The V gene's germline CDR1 is SGHTA and CDR2 FQGNSA.

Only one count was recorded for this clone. Here the CDR3 reads CASSPLQTVSNYGYTF. In DNA, the CDR3 is TGCGCCAGCAGCCCGTTACAGACCGTCTCTAACTATGGCTACACCTTC. The chain is built from TRBV4-3 and TRBJ1-2; D unresolved. The germline V gene has CDR1 LGHNA and CDR2 YSLEER. V was clipped by 4 bases and J by 0 bases, with 15 bases between them. The CDR3 spans 16 residues.

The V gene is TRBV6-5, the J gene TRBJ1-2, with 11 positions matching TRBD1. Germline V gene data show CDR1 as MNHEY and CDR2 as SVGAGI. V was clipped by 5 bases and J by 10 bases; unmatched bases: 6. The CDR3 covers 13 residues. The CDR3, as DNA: TGTGCCAGCAGTCCTTGGACAGGGGGCGACTACACCTTC. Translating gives CASSPWTGGDYTF.

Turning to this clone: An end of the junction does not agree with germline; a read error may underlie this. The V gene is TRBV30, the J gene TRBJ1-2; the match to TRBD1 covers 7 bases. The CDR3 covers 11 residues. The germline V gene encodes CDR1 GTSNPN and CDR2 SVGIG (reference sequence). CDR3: CARRGLSGYTF. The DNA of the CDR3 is TGTGCCAGGAGGGGGCTTAGTGGCTACACCTTC.

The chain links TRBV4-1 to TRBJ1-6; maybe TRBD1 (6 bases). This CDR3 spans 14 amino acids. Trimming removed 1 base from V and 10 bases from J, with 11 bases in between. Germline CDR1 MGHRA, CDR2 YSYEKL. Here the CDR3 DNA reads TGCGCCAGCAGCCAAGGCGACAGGAACTCACCCCTCCACTTT. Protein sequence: CASSQGDRNSPLHF.

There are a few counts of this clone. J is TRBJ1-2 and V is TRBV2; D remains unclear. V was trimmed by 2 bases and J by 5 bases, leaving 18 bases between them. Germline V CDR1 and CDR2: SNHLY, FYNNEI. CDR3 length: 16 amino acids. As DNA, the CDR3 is TGTGCCAGCAGTGAACCGCCGCTCGAGTATTGGTATGGCTACACCTTC. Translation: CASSEPPLEYWYGYTF.

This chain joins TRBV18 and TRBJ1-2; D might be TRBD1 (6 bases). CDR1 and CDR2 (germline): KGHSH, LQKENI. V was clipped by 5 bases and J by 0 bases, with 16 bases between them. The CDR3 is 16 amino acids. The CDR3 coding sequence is TGTGCCAGCTCAGCCTACGACAGGAGGGCTAACTATGGCTACACCTTC. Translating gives CASSAYDRRANYGYTF.

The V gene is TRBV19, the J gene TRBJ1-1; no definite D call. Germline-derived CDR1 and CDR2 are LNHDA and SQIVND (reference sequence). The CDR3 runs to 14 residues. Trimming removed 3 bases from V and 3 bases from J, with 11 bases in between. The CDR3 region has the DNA TGTGCCAGTAGTATTGGGGTGGAGGACACTGAAGCTTTCTTT. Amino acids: CASSIGVEDTEAFF.

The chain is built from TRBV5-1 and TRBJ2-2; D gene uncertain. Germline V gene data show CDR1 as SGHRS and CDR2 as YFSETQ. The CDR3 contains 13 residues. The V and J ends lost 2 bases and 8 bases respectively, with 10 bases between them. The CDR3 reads CASSFSGSGELFF. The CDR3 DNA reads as TGCGCCAGCAGCTTTTCGGGTTCGGGGGAGCTGTTTTTT.

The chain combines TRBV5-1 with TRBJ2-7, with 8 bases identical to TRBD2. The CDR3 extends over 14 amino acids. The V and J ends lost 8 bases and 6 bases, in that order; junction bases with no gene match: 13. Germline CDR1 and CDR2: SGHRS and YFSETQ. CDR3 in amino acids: CASAGGPDPLEQYF. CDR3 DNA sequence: TGCGCCAGTGCGGGAGGTCCGGACCCCCTCGAGCAGTACTTC.

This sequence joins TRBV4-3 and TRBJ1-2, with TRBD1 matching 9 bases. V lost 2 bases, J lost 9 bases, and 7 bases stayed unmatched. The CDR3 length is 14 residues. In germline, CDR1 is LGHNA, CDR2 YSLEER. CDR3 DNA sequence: TGCGCCAGCAGCCAATCGACAGGGGGGTTGAGCTACACCTTC. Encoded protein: CASSQSTGGLSYTF.

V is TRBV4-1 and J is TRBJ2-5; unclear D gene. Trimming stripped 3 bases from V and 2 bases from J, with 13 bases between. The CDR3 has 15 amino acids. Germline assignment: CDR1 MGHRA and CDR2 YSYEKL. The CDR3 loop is CASSHGSWGQETQYF. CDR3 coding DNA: TGCGCCAGCAGCCACGGCTCGTGGGGACAAGAGACCCAGTACTTC.

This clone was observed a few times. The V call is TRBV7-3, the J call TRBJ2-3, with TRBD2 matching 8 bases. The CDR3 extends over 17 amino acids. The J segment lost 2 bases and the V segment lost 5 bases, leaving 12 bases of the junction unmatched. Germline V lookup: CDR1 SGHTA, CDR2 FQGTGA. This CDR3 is CASSLIGTGGPTDTQYF. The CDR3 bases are TGTGCCAGCAGCCTCATAGGAACGGGGGGGCCCACAGATACGCAGTATTTT.